A selection of T cell receptor beta chains follows, all from one sample in a study of T cells in Graves' hyperthyroidism and ophthalmopathy. TCRdb passed the multiplex PCR reads through MiXCR, listing each CDR3 protein once. The table records around 490,000 distinct CDR3 sequences, 15% to 20% of them present only once. Sample: blood. These receptors were obtained from a man aged 35-49 years with Graves' ophthalmopathy. Each CDR3 is given with its conserved first and last residue. Fields, in order: V gene, clone size, CDR3 length, J gene, CDR3 protein. A clone size is listed for some rows: how often the clone was seen (once, few, many), or a class if it is expanded.

>TRBV28|many|16|TRBJ2-5
CASSRRGGARGETQYF
>TRBV7-2|many|12|TRBJ1-1
CASSQTGVEAFF
>TRBV29-1|NA|13|TRBJ2-7
CSVEGLAGYEQYF
>TRBV2|many|14|TRBJ2-5
CASGSAGAQETQYF
>TRBV28|many|16|TRBJ1-1
CASSLAPDVMNTEAFF
>TRBV2|many|14|TRBJ1-5
CASSEASARQPQHF
>TRBV6-8|few|15|TRBJ2-5
CVSSFSPLVPETQYF
>TRBV20-1|NA|14|TRBJ2-5
CSASGQGAWETQYF
>TRBV9|NA|14|TRBJ2-7
CASNRLAGAGEQYF
>TRBV28|many|15|TRBJ2-1
CASSLPRLAGNEQFF
>TRBV18|few|13|TRBJ2-7
CASAQGSSYEQYF
>TRBV5-8|many|15|TRBJ2-3
CASSPRGGVPDTQYF
>TRBV28|NA|18|TRBJ2-1
CASIGSPPGLDKPNEQFF
>TRBV6-2/TRBV6-3|NA|13|TRBJ2-1
CASRLLAGLEQFF
>TRBV5-1|few|19|TRBJ2-7
CASRETGGAFLIGTYEQYF
>TRBV18|NA|13|TRBJ2-2
CASSPRDPGELFF
>TRBV5-6|many|17|TRBJ2-5
CASSPLRLAGAIETQYF
>TRBV5-1|few|14|TRBJ1-2
CASSFTGGSYGYTF
>TRBV12-3/TRBV12-4|many|14|TRBJ1-1
CASSSRRLNTEAFF
>TRBV11-2|NA|14|TRBJ2-5
CASSSLANQETQYF
>TRBV18|many|13|TRBJ1-1
CASSRSQNTEAFF
>TRBV24-1|NA|17|TRBJ2-2
CATSDSAGGMNTGELFF